This T cell receptor (beta chain) stems from a study of blood T cell repertoires in COVID-19. Across the whole study: Sites across the United States, Italy and Spain contributed samples from acute and convalescent COVID-19. T cells, B-cell-depleted T cells, or PBMCs supplied cDNA or gDNA.

Repertoires were generated with immunoSEQ multiplex PCR, while TCRdb's copy carries only in-frame clones and drops some. The repertoire holds about 100,000 clones, roughly four fifths seen once, with 20% to 25% in the top ten. Germline V gene sequence: CDR1 MGHDK, CDR2 SYGVNS. This CDR3 is 13 amino acids long. After removal of 6 bases from V and 7 bases from J, the junction contained 6 bases not matched to a gene. Sequenced input: peripheral blood. The V and J genes are TRBV25-1 and TRBJ1-1; 9 nucleotides agree with TRBD1. The receptor was derived from a man between 65 and 85 years old with active or convalescent COVID-19. CDR3 bases: TGTGCCAGCAGGTCACAGGGGGCGAATGAAGCTTTCTTT. Protein sequence: CASRSQGANEAFF.